Given below is one TCR beta chain in context. Sample-barcoded 5' priming and a J-beta primer mix drove a second PCR of about 6 to 12 cycles. TCRdb independently ran MiXCR on the 5' RACE reads; one entry per CDR3 protein. The sample lists 730,000 or so distinct CDR3 sequences; 40% to 45% were seen once. The entry originates in a study of blood T cells in healthy people across ages. Germline lookup yields CDR1 DFQATT and CDR2 SNEGSKA (reference sequence). V was shortened by 0 bases and J by 3 bases, with 20 bases between the two germline ends. This CDR3 region has 18 residues. This receptor was taken from an elderly man in good health. The specimen sequenced was blood. This chain uses TRBV20-1 with TRBJ2-2, with D perhaps matching TRBD2 (7 bases). The CDR3 DNA reads TGCAGTGCTAGAGATCGGAACTCGCGGGGGCCCGACACCGGGGAGCTGTTTTTT. Its protein product is CSARDRNSRGPDTGELFF.